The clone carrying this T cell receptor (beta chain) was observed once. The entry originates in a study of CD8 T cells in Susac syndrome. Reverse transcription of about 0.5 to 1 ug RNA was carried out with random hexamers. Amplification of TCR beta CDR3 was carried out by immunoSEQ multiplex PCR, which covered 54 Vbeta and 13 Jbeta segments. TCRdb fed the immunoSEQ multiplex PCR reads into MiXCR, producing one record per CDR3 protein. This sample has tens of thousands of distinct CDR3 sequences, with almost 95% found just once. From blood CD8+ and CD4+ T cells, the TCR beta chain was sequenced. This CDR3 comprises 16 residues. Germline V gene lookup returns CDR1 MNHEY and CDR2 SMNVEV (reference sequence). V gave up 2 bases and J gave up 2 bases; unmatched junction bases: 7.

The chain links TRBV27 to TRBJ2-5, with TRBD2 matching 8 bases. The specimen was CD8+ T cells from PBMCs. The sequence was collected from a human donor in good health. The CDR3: CASSLRMGLVQETQYF. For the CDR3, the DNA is TGTGCCAGCAGTTTACGGATGGGACTAGTGCAAGAGACCCAGTACTTC.